This passage covers 3 T cell receptor beta chains from one sample sequenced in a study of T cells in localized non-small cell lung cancer. The protocol was immunoSEQ multiplex PCR, while the TCRdb copy is restricted to in-frame clones and leaves out a portion. The sample consists of tens of thousands of clones, over 75% of them appearing once. The sequencing here drew on peripheral blood, taken before any cancer treatment. All receptors come from an older male donor with stage III squamous cell lung carcinoma.

This chain joins TRBV14 and TRBJ1-1; D gene unclear. V was pared by 10 bases and J by 1 base, with 13 bases between. CDR1 SGHDN and CDR2 FVKESK come from the germline V gene. This CDR3 comprises 13 residues. The CDR3 loop reads CATRVTTNTEAFF. The CDR3 DNA follows: TGTGCCACCCGGGTCACAACGAACACTGAAGCTTTCTTT.

This chain links TRBV16 with TRBJ2-7; 10 bases are a match to TRBD1. Germline V gene data show CDR1 as KGHSY and CDR2 as FQNENV. This CDR3 spans 15 amino acids. The J segment lost 4 bases and the V segment lost 5 bases, leaving 8 bases of the junction unmatched. The chain's CDR3 is CASSGRDRGAYEQYF. CDR3 sequence (DNA): TGTGCCAGCAGCGGCCGGGACAGGGGTGCGTACGAGCAGTACTTC.

The CDR3 reads CAWSATANYGYTF. In DNA, the CDR3 is TGTGCCTGGAGTGCGACGGCTAACTATGGCTACACCTTC. The rearrangement uses TRBV30 and TRBJ1-2; D is ambiguous. Trimming removed 1 base from V and 0 bases from J, with 6 bases in between. Germline values: CDR1 GTSNPN, CDR2 SVGIG (reference sequence). CDR3 length: 13 amino acids.